This TCR beta chain was found in a study of shared clonotypes between healthy human individuals. The donors were adults (healthy and HIV-negative) with no recent acute infections or vaccinations. This clone was observed a single time. Generated by immunoSEQ multiplex PCR, the TCRdb table keeps only in-frame clones and is missing some. The profile shows under 650,000 clones, almost 97% of them singletons. The junction had 2 bases not matched to a gene; V was cut back by 3 bases and J by 3 bases. Germline V gene sequence: CDR1 SGHNT, CDR2 YYREEE (reference sequence). The CDR3 extends over 16 amino acids.

Source material: naive CD4+ T cells sorted from blood. Indicated subset: CD45RA+ positively selected. The chain combines TRBV5-4 with TRBJ2-6; 11 positions agree with TRBD2. This TCR came from a woman in her thirties in good health. The CDR3 loop is CASSSTSGSGANVLTF. CDR3 nucleotide sequence: TGTGCCAGCAGCTCCACTAGCGGGAGTGGGGCCAACGTCCTGACTTTC.